The text below deals with one T cell receptor beta chain. The data were obtained in a study of T cells in Graves' hyperthyroidism and ophthalmopathy. Authors of the study amplified TCR beta CDR3 regions from RNA transcripts. HTBI primers were used for first-round RT-PCR of the TCR CDR3. MiXCR was run by TCRdb on the multiplex PCR reads, yielding one entry per CDR3 protein. The repertoire consists of some 560,000 distinct CDR3 sequences, with about 15% occurring once and the leading ten covering about 7%. V shed 5 bases, J shed 1 base, and the junction held 6 bases outside the gene matches. This CDR3 region has 15 residues. The V gene's germline CDR1 is SNHLY and CDR2 FYNNEI.

This TCR was recovered from a young woman with Graves' hyperthyroidism. The V and J genes are TRBV2 and TRBJ1-1; TRBD1 matches at 8 bases. Sequencing was carried out using blood. CDR3 DNA: TGTGCCAGCAGTTCCTACGGGACAGGGAACACTGAAGCTTTCTTT. This translates into CASSSYGTGNTEAFF.